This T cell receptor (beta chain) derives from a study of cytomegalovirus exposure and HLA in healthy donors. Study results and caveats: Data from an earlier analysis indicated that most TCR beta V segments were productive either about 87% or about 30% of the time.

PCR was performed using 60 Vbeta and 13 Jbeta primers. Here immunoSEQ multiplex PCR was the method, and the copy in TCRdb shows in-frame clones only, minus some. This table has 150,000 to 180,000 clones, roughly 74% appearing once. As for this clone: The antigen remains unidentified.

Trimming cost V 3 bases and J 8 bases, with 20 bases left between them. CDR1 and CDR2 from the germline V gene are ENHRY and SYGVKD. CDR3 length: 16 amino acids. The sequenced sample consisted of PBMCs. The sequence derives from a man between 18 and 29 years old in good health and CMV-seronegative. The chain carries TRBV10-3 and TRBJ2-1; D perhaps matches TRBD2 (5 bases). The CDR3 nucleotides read TGTGCCATCAGTGATCGGGATCAGGTCCACCGCGATGAGCAGTTCTTC. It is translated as CAISDRDQVHRDEQFF.